A selection of T cell receptor beta chains follows, all from one sample in a study of blood T cell repertoires in COVID-19. Only in-frame clones appear in the TCRdb table, and some are missing; sequencing was by immunoSEQ multiplex PCR. The sample carries over 250,000 clones, 88% recorded once. The specimen sequenced was peripheral blood. These receptors were obtained from a man aged 55 to 69 who had recovered from COVID-19. Both conserved end residues are part of each CDR3. D genes are given only for firm matches.

v_call	j_call	d_call	cdr3_nt	cdr3_aa
TRBV5-8	TRBJ1-2	TRBD1	TGTGCCAGCAGCTCCTCACCCTACAGGGGCTACACGTCGGATAACTATGGCTACACCTTC	CASSSSPYRGYTSDNYGYTF
TRBV21-1	TRBJ1-2	.	TGTGCCAGAGGGGGCGCGAATGGCTACACCTTC	CARGGANGYTF
TRBV11-1	TRBJ2-5	.	TGTGCCAGCAGCCGGCTACCCGCATCAGGGGAGACCCAGTACTTC	CASSRLPASGETQYF
TRBV27	TRBJ2-7	TRBD1	TGTGCCAGCAGTTTATCGACCGGGACAGTGGACGAGCAGTACTTC	CASSLSTGTVDEQYF
TRBV29-1	TRBJ1-3	.	TGCAGCGTTGAAGATGGGGAGGGGCGCGGAGACACCATATATTTT	CSVEDGEGRGDTIYF
TRBV24-1	TRBJ1-2	.	TGTGCCACCAGTGGAGGAATGGGTGGCTACACCTTC	CATSGGMGGYTF
TRBV14	TRBJ1-1	TRBD1	TGTGCCAGCAGCCCCCGGACAGGCCGGAACACTGAAGCTTTCTTT	CASSPRTGRNTEAFF
TRBV9	TRBJ2-7	.	TGTGCCAGCAGCGTAGAGGCTAGTTACGAGCAGTACTTC	CASSVEASYEQYF
TRBV5-4	TRBJ1-2	.	TGTGCCAGCAGCCCTCCGGGGAGGTCAGACTATGGCTACACCTTC	CASSPPGRSDYGYTF
TRBV25-1	TRBJ1-4	TRBD1	TGTGCCAGCAGTGAGGCTAACAGGGGCGTGGAAAAACTGTTTTTT	CASSEANRGVEKLFF